This T cell receptor beta chain comes out of a study of blood T cell repertoires in COVID-19. About the study: Two consecutive negative NP/OP PCR tests, clearance, or resolved symptoms defined Cohort 3 recovery.

TCRdb keeps only in-frame clones here, not all; method: immunoSEQ multiplex PCR. Of approximately 360,000 clones detected, approximately 89% appear once; the ten largest clones hold around 1.9%. The sequence was collected from a middle-aged man in a cohort exposed to, infected with or recovered from COVID-19 (not recorded which). The specimen sequenced was PBMCs or T cells enriched from blood (not recorded which).

The CDR3 loop is CASSLGLGQGIPEQYF. In DNA form, the CDR3 reads TGTGCCAGCAGCTTGGGCCTGGGACAGGGAATTCCCGAGCAGTACTTC. This sequence joins TRBV5-5 and TRBJ2-7, with TRBD1 matching over 9 bases. Trimming removed 0 bases from V and 6 bases from J; junction bases left unmatched: 10. Germline loops: CDR1 SGHKS, CDR2 YYEKEE (reference sequence). This CDR3 is built from 16 residues.